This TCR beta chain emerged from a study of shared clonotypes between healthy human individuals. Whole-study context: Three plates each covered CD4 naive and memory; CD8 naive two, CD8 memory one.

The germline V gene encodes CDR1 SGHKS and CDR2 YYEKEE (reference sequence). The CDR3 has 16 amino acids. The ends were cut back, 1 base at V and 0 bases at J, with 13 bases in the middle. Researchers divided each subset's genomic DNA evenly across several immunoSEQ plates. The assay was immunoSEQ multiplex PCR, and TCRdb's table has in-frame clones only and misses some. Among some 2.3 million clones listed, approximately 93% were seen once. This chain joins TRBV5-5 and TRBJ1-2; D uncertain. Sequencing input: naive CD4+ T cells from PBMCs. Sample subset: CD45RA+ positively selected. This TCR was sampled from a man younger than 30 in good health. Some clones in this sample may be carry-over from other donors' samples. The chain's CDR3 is CASSLSGGPANYGYTF. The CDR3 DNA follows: TGTGCCAGCAGCTTGTCTGGAGGACCAGCTAACTATGGCTACACCTTC.